Each of the 31 T cell receptor beta chains below was sequenced from the same sample in a study of blood T cell repertoires in COVID-19. Generated by immunoSEQ multiplex PCR, the TCRdb table keeps only in-frame clones and is missing some. This table holds 100,000 to 150,000 clones, roughly 85% found once. The source material was peripheral blood. Every receptor here comes from an elderly man with active or convalescent COVID-19.

This clone showed up just once. The chain is built from TRBV18 and TRBJ1-1, with 7 bases matching TRBD1. CDR1 KGHSH and CDR2 LQKENI come from the germline V gene. This CDR3 has 14 residues. V was clipped by 3 bases and J by 4 bases; unmatched bases: 5. The CDR3 spells CASSPDRVVTEAFF. The CDR3 coding sequence is TGTGCCAGCTCACCTGACAGGGTAGTCACTGAAGCTTTCTTT.

This clone occurred once. This chain joins TRBV18 and TRBJ1-2, with D perhaps TRBD1 (5 bases). Between the trimmed V and J ends, which lost 0 bases and 4 bases, there was a span of 15 bases. This CDR3 comprises 16 residues. Germline values: CDR1 KGHSH, CDR2 LQKENI. CDR3 in DNA: TGTGCCAGCTCACCACCTTTCCAGGGCCACCGCTATGGCTACACCTTC. It translates to CASSPPFQGHRYGYTF.

The chain joins TRBV6-5 to TRBJ2-5; maybe TRBD1 (6 bases). This CDR3 spans 15 amino acids. Per germline, CDR1 MNHEY and CDR2 SVGAGI. Trimming pared 0 bases from V and 1 base from J, leaving 9 bases between. CDR3 nucleotide sequence: TGTGCCAGCAGTTACTCGTCAGGGGTCCAAGAGACCCAGTACTTC. Translated, it gives CASSYSSGVQETQYF.

A single count supports this clone. The gene calls are TRBV7-2 and TRBJ2-2; D remains unclear. The ends were cut back, 4 bases at V and 6 bases at J, with 12 bases in the middle. Per germline, CDR1 SGHTA and CDR2 FQGNSA. The CDR3 covers 14 residues. The CDR3 here is CASSYQRGSGELFF. In nucleotides, the CDR3 is TGTGCCAGCAGCTACCAACGAGGCTCCGGGGAGCTGTTTTTT.

V and J are TRBV18 and TRBJ2-1; D might be TRBD2 (7 bases). Between the trimmed V and J ends, which lost 0 bases and 6 bases, there was a span of 15 bases. This CDR3 comprises 16 residues. Germline CDR1 reads KGHSH; CDR2 reads LQKENI. The CDR3 DNA reads TGTGCCAGCTCACCACCGTTGAGGGGGGGCGTCAATGAGCAGTTCTTC. Amino acid sequence: CASSPPLRGGVNEQFF.

V usage is TRBV9 and J usage is TRBJ2-7; 7 bases line up with TRBD2. Germline V gene sequence: CDR1 SGDLS, CDR2 YYNGEE. CDR3 length equals 15 residues. V dropped 0 bases and J dropped 4; count of bases not matched to a gene: 7. The CDR3 protein is CASSVAGLLGYEQYF. CDR3 DNA sequence: TGTGCCAGCAGCGTAGCGGGACTATTGGGATACGAGCAGTACTTC.

The rearrangement uses TRBV5-1 and TRBJ2-7, with a tentative D call TRBD2 (5 bases). Trimming left V 2 bases short and J 2 bases short, with 14 bases between. The germline CDR1 and CDR2 sequences are SGHRS and YFSETQ. This CDR3 contains 15 residues. In nucleotides, the CDR3 is TGCGCCAGCAGCTTTGGAGGCTCGAGTCCCTACGAGCAGTACTTC. The encoded protein is CASSFGGSSPYEQYF.

The genes are TRBV24-1 and TRBJ1-5; tentatively, D is TRBD1 (6 bases). Germline CDR1 KGHDR, CDR2 SFDVKD. This CDR3 contains 16 residues. V lost 3 bases and J 4 bases, leaving 15 bases between the germline ends. In DNA form, the CDR3 reads TGTGCCACCAGTGATGGAACCAGGGGTGGTAATCAGCCCCAGCATTTT. The encoded protein is CATSDGTRGGNQPQHF.

The chain links TRBV4-1 to TRBJ1-1; 10 bases fit TRBD1. Germline-derived CDR1 and CDR2 are MGHRA and YSYEKL. CDR3 length: 17 amino acids. V dropped 4 bases and J dropped 2; count of bases not matched to a gene: 10. CDR3 DNA: TGCGCCAGCAGCCCAGGTATCGACAGGGGGCAAAACACTGAAGCTTTCTTT. Encoded protein: CASSPGIDRGQNTEAFF.

V usage is TRBV18 and J usage is TRBJ2-3; 8 nucleotides agree with TRBD1. V shed 2 bases and J 4 bases; nucleotides not matched to a gene: 8. Looked up from germline, CDR1 is KGHSH and CDR2 is LQKENI. This CDR3 comprises 16 residues. The CDR3 is CASSPSGGWGSDTQYF. For the CDR3, the DNA is TGTGCCAGCTCACCATCAGGGGGCTGGGGTTCAGATACGCAGTATTTT.

This chain uses TRBV3-1 (or the pseudogene TRBV3-2) with TRBJ2-7, with 9 bases fitting TRBD1. The CDR3 runs 14 residues. Germline V gene data show CDR1 as LGHDT and CDR2 as YNNKEL (reference sequence). The junction had 2 bases not matched to a gene; V was cut back by 1 base and J by 4 bases. CDR3 region: CASSQGGQGYEQYF. The CDR3 DNA follows: TGTGCCAGCAGCCAAGGGGGACAGGGTTACGAGCAGTACTTC.

The V and J genes are TRBV5-1 and TRBJ2-3; 8 nucleotides match TRBD1. Germline assignment: CDR1 SGHRS and CDR2 YFSETQ. V lost 0 bases to trimming and J lost 3 bases; unmatched junction nucleotides: 6. The CDR3 runs to 16 residues. The CDR3: CASSLASGGSTDTQYF. The CDR3 DNA is TGCGCCAGCAGCTTGGCATCAGGGGGCTCGACAGATACGCAGTATTTT.

The CDR3 sequence is CASSYLQFEKLFF. In DNA, the CDR3 is TGTGCCAGCAGTTACCTACAGTTTGAAAAACTGTTTTTT. The chain joins TRBV6-5 to TRBJ1-4; D is unresolved. Trimming stripped 2 bases from V and 7 bases from J, with 8 bases between. The CDR3 is made up of 13 amino acids. Germline values: CDR1 MNHEY, CDR2 SVGAGI.

V is TRBV6-5 and J is TRBJ1-1; D uncertain. The length of the CDR3 is 14 residues. The germline V gene has CDR1 MNHEY and CDR2 SVGAGI. V was pared by 2 bases and J by 4 bases, with 11 bases between. The CDR3 coding sequence is TGTGCCAGCAGTTACCGAACCCCCGGCACTGAAGCTTTCTTT. This sequence encodes CASSYRTPGTEAFF.

CDR3 region: CASSLHGGGAPNEQFF. Written as DNA, the CDR3 is TGTGCCAGCAGCTTACACGGCGGGGGGGCCCCCAATGAGCAGTTCTTC. The gene calls are TRBV7-3 and TRBJ2-1, with 9 bases fitting TRBD2. The length of the CDR3 is 16 residues. Losses at the gene ends were 2 bases for V and 6 bases for J; bases not matched to a gene: 8. Germline assignment: CDR1 SGHTA and CDR2 FQGTGA. The full variable domain, in which reference TRBV7-3 and TRBJ2-1 provide the parts outside the CDR3, is GAGVSQTPSNKVTEKGKYVELRCDPISGHTALYWYRQSLGQGPEFLIYFQGTGAADDSGLPNDRFFAVRPEGSVSTLKIQRTERGDSAVYLCASSLHGGGAPNEQFFGPGTRLTVL.

The V and J genes are TRBV5-4 and TRBJ2-1; 8 bases align to TRBD1. V shed 5 bases and J 9 bases; nucleotides not matched to a gene: 7. Germline values: CDR1 SGHNT, CDR2 YYREEE (reference sequence). This CDR3 is built from 13 residues. As DNA, the CDR3 is TGTGCCAGCAGTTTACAGGGGGGATTTGAGCAGTTCTTC. Amino acids: CASSLQGGFEQFF.

In this sample, this clone turned up a few times. This rearrangement joins TRBV10-3 to TRBJ2-1; TRBD2 aligns across 9 bases. The CDR3 is 15 amino acids. In germline, CDR1 is ENHRY, CDR2 SYGVKD. V gave up 4 bases and J gave up 5 bases; unmatched junction bases: 6. The CDR3 coding sequence is TGTGCCATCAGTGGGGCTAGCGGGATGGACAATGAGCAGTTCTTC. Protein sequence: CAISGASGMDNEQFF.

Turning to this clone: The identical CDR3 is also encoded by other nucleotide sequences in the sample. The J gene is TRBJ1-2, the V gene TRBV5-1; TRBD1 aligns across 7 bases. This CDR3 has 14 residues. With 4 bases clipped from V and 3 bases from J, the junction kept 6 bases outside the gene matches. CDR1 is SGHRS, CDR2 YFSETQ, per germline. In DNA, the CDR3 is TGCGCCAGCAGCCCGAAGGGGGCCGACTATGGCTACACCTTC. This gives the protein CASSPKGADYGYTF.

The chain is built from TRBV3-1 (or the pseudogene TRBV3-2) and TRBJ2-2; TRBD2 matches at 7 bases. Germline values: CDR1 LGHDT, CDR2 YNNKEL (reference sequence). V dropped 2 bases and J dropped 4; count of bases not matched to a gene: 10. The CDR3 has 17 residues. As DNA, the CDR3 is TGTGCCAGCAGCCAAAAAACCGCGGGCGGGAGCACCGGGGAGCTGTTTTTT. Translation: CASSQKTAGGSTGELFF.

The chain has TRBV10-3 and TRBJ2-1; maybe TRBD1 (6 bases). The CDR3 runs 15 residues. Per germline, CDR1 ENHRY and CDR2 SYGVKD. V was clipped by 6 bases and J by 6 bases, with 18 bases between them. The CDR3, as DNA: TGTGCCATCAGCGACAGGTACTTAACTAGCAATGAGCAGTTCTTC. Encoded protein: CAISDRYLTSNEQFF.

The rearrangement uses TRBV28 and TRBJ2-7; TRBD1 agrees at 10 bases. CDR3 length: 14 residues. With V trimmed by 5 bases and J by 5 bases, 6 bases remained unmatched. Germline CDR1 and CDR2: MDHEN and SYDVKM. The CDR3 is CASSTRTGGNEQYF. The CDR3 DNA reads TGTGCCAGCAGTACCAGGACAGGGGGAAACGAGCAGTACTTC.

The CDR3 sequence is CASSWVGRDGSPLHF. In DNA, the CDR3 is TGCGCCAGCAGCTGGGTGGGCAGGGATGGATCACCCCTCCACTTT. This sequence joins TRBV5-1 and TRBJ1-6; maybe TRBD1 (5 bases). V shed 3 bases and J shed 10 bases, with 17 bases lying between them. CDR1 SGHRS and CDR2 YFSETQ come from the germline V gene. The CDR3 length is 15 residues.

This clone has just one count. The chain has TRBV18 and TRBJ2-1; 7 bases are shared with TRBD1. The CDR3 contains 16 residues. Per the germline V gene, CDR1 is KGHSH and CDR2 is LQKENI. V was pared by 5 bases and J by 7 bases, with 14 bases of the junction left unmatched. The CDR3 loop is CASSKNRQGVVNEQFF. For the CDR3, the DNA is TGTGCCAGCTCAAAAAACCGGCAGGGGGTGGTGAATGAGCAGTTCTTC. The full variable domain, completed using reference TRBV18 and TRBJ2-1, is NAGVMQNPRHLVRRRGQEARLRCSPMKGHSHVYWYRQLPEEGLKFMVYLQKENIIDESGMPKERFSAEFPKEGPSILRIQQVVRGDSAAYFCASSKNRQGVVNEQFFGPGTRLTVL.

This clone was detected only once. The chain employs TRBV7-9 and TRBJ2-5, with 9 bases that match TRBD2. Trimming took 1 base from V and 2 from J; bases not matched to a gene: 8. This CDR3 is built from 17 residues. CDR1 is SEHNR and CDR2 is FQNEAQ in the germline V gene (reference sequence). The CDR3 DNA reads as TGTGCCAGCAGCTTAGGACCGGGACTAGCTGGGCAAGAGACCCAGTACTTC. It yields the protein CASSLGPGLAGQETQYF.

The chain couples TRBV4-1 to TRBJ2-1; D is perhaps TRBD2 (6 bases). This CDR3 contains 16 residues. The germline gives CDR1 MGHRA, CDR2 YSYEKL. V gave up 4 bases and J gave up 7 bases, with 20 bases separating them. CDR3 sequence (DNA): TGCGCCAGCAGCCCCATACCGGGACTGGAGGAGAATGAGCAGTTCTTC. Encoded protein: CASSPIPGLEENEQFF.

V is TRBV19 and J is TRBJ2-3; 12 nucleotides agree with TRBD2. The CDR3 loop spans 18 amino acids. The trim removed 3 bases at V and 5 bases at J, leaving 12 bases unmatched. CDR1 and CDR2 from the germline V gene are LNHDA and SQIVND (reference sequence). DNA of the CDR3: TGTGCCAGTAGTATTCTCGGTCGGCTAGCGGGGGGGAGAGATACGCAGTATTTT. This encodes CASSILGRLAGGRDTQYF.

The J gene is TRBJ1-2, the V gene TRBV7-9; TRBD1 matches at 7 bases. This CDR3 has 17 residues. Trimming at V came to 1 base and at J to 3 bases, leaving 11 bases not matched to a gene. CDR1 and CDR2 from the germline V gene are SEHNR and FQNEAQ (reference sequence). CDR3 region: CASSLESGGVFDYGYTF. The CDR3 region has the DNA TGTGCCAGCAGCTTAGAGTCAGGGGGTGTATTTGACTATGGCTACACCTTC. Filled out from reference TRBV7-9 and TRBJ1-2, the complete variable domain reads DTGVSQNPRHKITKRGQNVTFRCDPISEHNRLYWYRQTLGQGPEFLTYFQNEAQLEKSRLLSDRFSAERPKGSFSTLEIQRTEQGDSAMYLCASSLESGGVFDYGYTFGSGTRLTVV.

The V and J genes are TRBV5-1 and TRBJ2-7; maybe TRBD2 (6 bases). The CDR3 loop spans 14 amino acids. The germline V gene has CDR1 SGHRS and CDR2 YFSETQ. V was trimmed by 7 bases and J by 6 bases, leaving 20 bases between them. CDR3 region: CASGPGGSGREQYF. The CDR3 coding sequence is TGCGCCAGCGGGCCCGGGGGATCAGGTCGCGAGCAGTACTTC.

This chain links TRBV7-6 with TRBJ2-5; 11 nucleotides match TRBD2. The V segment lost 4 bases and the J segment 4 bases; nucleotides outside the gene matches: 5. The CDR3 covers 15 residues. Germline CDR1 is SGHVS and CDR2 is FNYEAQ. Here the CDR3 DNA reads TGTGCCAGCAGCTCTTTTCTAGCGGGAGGAGAGACCCAGTACTTC. Protein: CASSSFLAGGETQYF.

The chain couples TRBV15 to TRBJ1-5; TRBD1 might be the D (5 bases). The V end lost 0 bases, the J end lost 5 bases, and 8 bases lay between the germline ends. The CDR3 runs 14 residues. Per germline, CDR1 LNHNV and CDR2 YYDKDF (reference sequence). The CDR3 spells CATSRDVGHQPQHF. CDR3 DNA sequence: TGTGCCACCAGCAGAGATGTGGGGCATCAGCCCCAGCATTTT.

The chain links TRBV9 to TRBJ2-2, with no clear D. The CDR3 is made up of 13 amino acids. Germline V gene lookup returns CDR1 SGDLS and CDR2 YYNGEE. Trimming left V 0 bases short and J 7 bases short, with 7 bases between. The CDR3 here is CASSVEQSGELFF. CDR3 nucleotides: TGTGCCAGCAGCGTAGAACAGAGCGGGGAGCTGTTTTTT. Filled out from reference TRBV9 and TRBJ2-2, the complete variable domain reads DSGVTQTPKHLITATGQRVTLRCSPRSGDLSVYWYQQSLDQGLQFLIQYYNGEERAKGNILERFSAQQFPDLHSELNLSSLELGDSALYFCASSVEQSGELFFGEGSRLTVL.